Given below is one TCR beta chain in context. There are 16 residues in the CDR3. The germline V gene encodes CDR1 KGHSH and CDR2 LQKENI. The ends lost 2 bases at V and 3 bases at J; junction bases unmatched: 5. Assay: immunoSEQ multiplex PCR; the TCRdb copy retains only in-frame clones and omits some. The repertoire has approximately 80,000 clones, 81% of them found once; the top ten carry roughly 40%. This specimen belongs to a study of blood T cell repertoires in COVID-19. Study-level background: Samples representing acute and convalescent COVID-19 were sourced from the United States, Italy and Spain.

This TCR came from a man older than 75 with acute or convalescent COVID-19. What was sequenced was peripheral blood. The rearrangement uses TRBV18 and TRBJ2-1, with TRBD2 matching 9 bases. As DNA, the CDR3 is TGTGCCAGCTCACCATTGTCGACTAGCGGCTACAATGAGCAGTTCTTC. It specifies CASSPLSTSGYNEQFF.